A single sample is the source of the 8 T cell receptor beta chains below, sequenced in a study of CD8 T cells in ankylosing spondylitis. Study results and caveats: For ankylosing spondylitis blood, a TCR beta motif of under 10 highly homologous variants appeared characteristic.

Their specific antigens are unknown. TCRdb processed the 5' RACE reads anew with MiXCR; each CDR3 protein has one entry. This sample has almost 400,000 distinct CDR3 sequences; under 25% occur once, and the top ten carry around 17%. Material for sequencing was blood, either unsorted or a sorted T cell fraction (not recorded which). The source of these receptors is a male donor with ankylosing spondylitis.

CDR3 amino acids: CASSYTPARWEKLFF. Here the CDR3 DNA reads TGTGCCAGCAGTTACACGCCAGCCCGTTGGGAAAAACTGTTTTTT. This sequence joins TRBV6-5 and TRBJ1-4; D gene unclear. The CDR3 has 15 amino acids. Germline CDR1 and CDR2: MNHEY and SVGAGI. Trimming shortened V by 2 bases and J by 8 bases, and 15 bases separated the two germline ends.

The V and J genes are TRBV3-1 and TRBJ2-5, with 9 bases identical to TRBD1. The CDR3 contains 14 residues. V lost 4 bases, J lost 4 bases, and 4 bases stayed unmatched. CDR1 is LGHDT, CDR2 YNNKEL, per germline (reference sequence). The DNA for the CDR3 is TGTGCCAGCAGCCGAAGGACAGGGGTAGAGACCCAGTACTTC. Protein product: CASSRRTGVETQYF.

This clonotype was observed a handful of times. The chain uses TRBV7-2 and TRBJ2-5; TRBD1 might be the D (6 bases). V dropped 0 bases and J dropped 1 base, with 12 bases sitting between them. The germline V gene has CDR1 SGHTA and CDR2 FQGNSA. This CDR3 is 16 amino acids long. CDR3 coding DNA: TGTGCCAGCAGCTTAGCCGGGACAAGGGGCCAAGAGACCCAGTACTTC. This translates into CASSLAGTRGQETQYF.

V is TRBV2 and J is TRBJ2-2; 13 bases fit TRBD2. The germline gives CDR1 SNHLY, CDR2 FYNNEI. There are 15 residues in the CDR3. J gave up 7 bases and V 4 bases, and 3 bases lay outside the gene matches. CDR3 sequence (DNA): TGTGCCAGCAGTGGACTAGCGGGAGGTGTCGGGGAGCTGTTTTTT. Translation: CASSGLAGGVGELFF.

This clonotype was detected a few times. The chain couples TRBV5-6 to TRBJ2-3; possibly TRBD1 for D (5 bases). With 1 base removed from V and 3 bases from J, the gap between germline ends came to 18 bases. CDR1 is SGHDT, CDR2 YYEEEE, per germline. The CDR3 runs to 17 residues. Here the CDR3 DNA reads TGTGCCAGCAGCTTGACTGGGTTCCGACAGCAAACAGATACGCAGTATTTT. Amino acids: CASSLTGFRQQTDTQYF.

The CDR3 DNA reads as TGTGCTAGTGCCAGCCCCAGGGAAGGGACTGAAGCTTTCTTT. It specifies CASASPREGTEAFF. This rearrangement joins TRBV12-5 to TRBJ1-1; a possible D gene is TRBD1 (5 bases). Germline CDR1 is LGHNT and CDR2 is FRNRAP. V lost 7 bases and J lost 5, with 17 bases in between. This CDR3 is built from 14 residues.

The chain carries TRBV7-2 and TRBJ2-1, with 7 bases matching TRBD1. Germline values: CDR1 SGHTA, CDR2 FQGNSA. J gave up 6 bases and V 5 bases, and 10 bases lay outside the gene matches. The CDR3 has 15 residues. This chain's CDR3 is CASSQDRQLANEQFF. CDR3 DNA: TGTGCCAGCAGCCAGGACAGGCAACTGGCCAATGAGCAGTTCTTC.

The sample holds a few counts of this clonotype. CDR3 sequence (DNA): TGCGCCAGCGGCTGGACTAGCGGGACCTTCAATGAGCAGTTCTTC. It specifies CASGWTSGTFNEQFF. The chain employs TRBV5-1 and TRBJ2-1; 12 positions match TRBD2. Germline V gene lookup returns CDR1 SGHRS and CDR2 YFSETQ. The CDR3 spans 15 residues. J was trimmed by 6 bases and V by 7 bases; bases with no gene match: 8.